A selection of T cell receptor beta chains follows, all from one sample in a study of T cell responses to AZD1222 COVID-19 vaccine. Measured with immunoSEQ multiplex PCR; TCRdb has only the in-frame clones, and not every one. The sample yields about 130,000 clones, 90% seen once. Sequencing used peripheral blood, obtained on day 0 of MenACWY control vaccination. The receptors derive from an adult in good health. The CDR3 runs from the conserved cysteine through the conserved F or W. A D gene is named only where the DNA matches it firmly. Size values are once, few and many counts, or a class for expanded clones, and some rows have none.

d_gene,v_gene,abundance,j_gene,CDR3nt,CDR3aa
TRBD1,TRBV2,NA,TRBJ1-1,TGTGCCAGCAGTGAAATCGGGACAGGGGTTACTGAAGCTTTCTTT,CASSEIGTGVTEAFF
TRBD2,TRBV7-9,NA,TRBJ2-3,TGTGCCAGCAGCCATACCCGCCACAAGACTAGCGGGAGTACAGATACGCAGTATTTT,CASSHTRHKTSGSTDTQYF
NA,TRBV19,few,TRBJ1-1,TGTGCCAGTAGTATCCGGGAGGGGGCTGAAGCTTTCTTT,CASSIREGAEAFF
NA,TRBV7-9,NA,TRBJ2-7,TGTGCCAGCAGCTTCCCGGGGGACTACGAGCAGTACTTC,CASSFPGDYEQYF
NA,TRBV19,NA,TRBJ1-4,TGTGCCAGTAGTATTGTGGCAGGGGAGGATGAAAAACTGTTTTTT,CASSIVAGEDEKLFF
NA,TRBV19,NA,TRBJ1-5,TGTGCCAGCGGGTATAGCAATCAGCCCCAGCATTTT,CASGYSNQPQHF
NA,TRBV5-4,NA,TRBJ2-2,TGTGCCAGCAGCCATCCCGATCTAGGAAGGGGGGAGCTGTTTTTT,CASSHPDLGRGELFF
NA,TRBV28,NA,TRBJ2-6,TGTGCCAGCGGCTCTGGGGCCAACGTCCTGACTTTC,CASGSGANVLTF
NA,TRBV6-5,NA,TRBJ2-7,TGTGCCAGCAGTTACTCTGGTACGCGATACGAGCAGTACTTC,CASSYSGTRYEQYF
TRBD2,TRBV4-1,NA,TRBJ2-1,TGCGCCAGCAGCCAGATGAGCGGGGGGGTCGACAATGAGCAGTTCTTC,CASSQMSGGVDNEQFF
NA,TRBV28,NA,TRBJ2-7,TGTGCCAGCACACCGAGGCGGAGCTCCTACGAGCAGTACTTC,CASTPRRSSYEQYF
NA,TRBV9,once,TRBJ2-2,TGTGCCAGCAGCGGCAGACTCCCCGGGGAGCTGTTTTTT,CASSGRLPGELFF
TRBD1,TRBV24-1,NA,TRBJ1-1,TGTGCCACCAGTGACCCCGGGACAGGGATTACTGAAGCTTTCTTT,CATSDPGTGITEAFF
TRBD1,TRBV13,NA,TRBJ2-5,TGTGCCAGCAGCTTAGGCCAGGGGGCAGGTGAGACCCAGTACTTC,CASSLGQGAGETQYF
TRBD1,TRBV7-7,NA,TRBJ2-5,TGTGCCAGCAGCTTAGCCCCCGCGGGACAGGGGAGGGAGACCCAGTACTTC,CASSLAPAGQGRETQYF
TRBD1,TRBV5-6,once,TRBJ1-1,TGTGCCAGCAGCTTGTGGACAGGGGAGGACACTGAAGCTTTCTTT,CASSLWTGEDTEAFF
NA,TRBV27,NA,TRBJ2-2,TGTGCCAGCAGAACAGGGTTGTTTCCCGGGGAGCTGTTTTTT,CASRTGLFPGELFF
NA,TRBV7-9,NA,TRBJ1-1,TGTGCCAGCAGCTTAAGGGGTACTACTGAAGCTTTCTTT,CASSLRGTTEAFF
NA,TRBV7-9,once,TRBJ2-5,TGTGCCAGCAGCTTAGCAGGGGGTGGTGAGACCCAGTACTTC,CASSLAGGGETQYF
NA,TRBV6-1,NA,TRBJ2-1,TGTGCCAGCAGTGAAATCGGAACTACACTCTACAATGAGCAGTTCTTC,CASSEIGTTLYNEQFF
NA,TRBV7-8,NA,TRBJ1-1,TGTGCCAGCAGCTTAACCGTGACGAAGATGAACACTGAAGCTTTCTTT,CASSLTVTKMNTEAFF
NA,TRBV12-3/TRBV12-4,few,TRBJ1-2,TGTGCCAGCAGTTTAGGGACGGCGGTCGGCTACACCTTC,CASSLGTAVGYTF
NA,TRBV6-2/TRBV6-3,NA,TRBJ2-2,TGTGCCAGCAGTCCACGAGGGGGGGGCAGCACCGGGGAGCTGTTTTTT,CASSPRGGGSTGELFF